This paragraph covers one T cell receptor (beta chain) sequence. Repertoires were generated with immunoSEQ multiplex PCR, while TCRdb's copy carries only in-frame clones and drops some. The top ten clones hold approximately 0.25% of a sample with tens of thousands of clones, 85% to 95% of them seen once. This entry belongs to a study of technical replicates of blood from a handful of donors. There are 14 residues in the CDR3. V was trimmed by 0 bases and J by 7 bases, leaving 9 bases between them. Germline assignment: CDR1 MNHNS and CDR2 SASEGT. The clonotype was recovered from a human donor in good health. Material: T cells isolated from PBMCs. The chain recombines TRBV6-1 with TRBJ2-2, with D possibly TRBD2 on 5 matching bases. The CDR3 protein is CASSEARGSGELFF. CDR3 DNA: TGTGCCAGCAGTGAAGCCCGGGGAAGCGGGGAGCTGTTTTTT.